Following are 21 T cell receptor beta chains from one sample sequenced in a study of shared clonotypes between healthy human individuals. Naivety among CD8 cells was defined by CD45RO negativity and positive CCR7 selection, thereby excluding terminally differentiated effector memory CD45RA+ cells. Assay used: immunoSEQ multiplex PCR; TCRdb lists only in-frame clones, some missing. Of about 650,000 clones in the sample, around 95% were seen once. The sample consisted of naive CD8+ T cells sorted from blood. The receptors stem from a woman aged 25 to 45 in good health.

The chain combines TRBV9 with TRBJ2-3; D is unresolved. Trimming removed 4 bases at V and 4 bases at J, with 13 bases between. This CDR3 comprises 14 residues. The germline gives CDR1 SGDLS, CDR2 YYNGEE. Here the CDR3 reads CASSSPARPDTQYF. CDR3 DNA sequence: TGTGCCAGCAGCTCACCCGCCCGACCAGATACGCAGTATTTT.

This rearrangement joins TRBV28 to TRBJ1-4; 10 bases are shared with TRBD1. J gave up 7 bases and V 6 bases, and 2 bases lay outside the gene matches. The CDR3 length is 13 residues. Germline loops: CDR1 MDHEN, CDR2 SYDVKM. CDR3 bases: TGTGCCAGCAGGGGACAGGGGAGTGAAAAACTGTTTTTT. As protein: CASRGQGSEKLFF. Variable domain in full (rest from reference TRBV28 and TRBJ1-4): DVKVTQSSRYLVKRTGEKVFLECVQDMDHENMFWYRQDPGLGLRLIYFSYDVKMKEKGDIPEGYSVSREKKERFSLILESASTNQTSMYLCASRGQGSEKLFFGSGTQLSVL.

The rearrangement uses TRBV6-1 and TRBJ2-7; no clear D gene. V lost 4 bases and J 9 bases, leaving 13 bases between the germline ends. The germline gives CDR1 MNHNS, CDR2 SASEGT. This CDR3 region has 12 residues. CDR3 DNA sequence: TGTGCCAGCAGTGGATCTGGGGTGGGGCAGTACTTC. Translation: CASSGSGVGQYF.

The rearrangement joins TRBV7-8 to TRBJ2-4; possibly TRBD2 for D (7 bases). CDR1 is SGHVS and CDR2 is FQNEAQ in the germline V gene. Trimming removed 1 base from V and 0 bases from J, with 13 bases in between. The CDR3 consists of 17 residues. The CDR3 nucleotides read TGTGCCAGCAGCTTAGGGTCGGGGGGCCTAGCCAAAAACATTCAGTACTTC. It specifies CASSLGSGGLAKNIQYF. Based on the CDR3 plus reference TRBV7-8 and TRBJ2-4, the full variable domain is GAGVSQSPRYKVAKRGQDVALRCDPISGHVSLFWYQQALGQGPEFLTYFQNEAQLDKSGLPSDRFFAERPEGSVSTLKIQRTQQEDSAVYLCASSLGSGGLAKNIQYFGAGTRLSVL.

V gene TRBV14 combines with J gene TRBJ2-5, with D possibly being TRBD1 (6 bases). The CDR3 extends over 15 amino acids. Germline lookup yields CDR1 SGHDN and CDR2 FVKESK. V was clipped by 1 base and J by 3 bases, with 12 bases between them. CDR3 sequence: CASSQVSGTKETQYF. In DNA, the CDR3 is TGTGCCAGCAGCCAAGTTTCCGGGACAAAAGAGACCCAGTACTTC.

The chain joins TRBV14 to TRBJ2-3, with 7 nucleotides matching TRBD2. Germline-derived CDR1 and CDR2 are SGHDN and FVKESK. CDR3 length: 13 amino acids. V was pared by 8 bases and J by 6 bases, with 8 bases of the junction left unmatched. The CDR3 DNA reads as TGTGCCAGCTGCTACGTTAGCGGGGATACGCAGTATTTT. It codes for CASCYVSGDTQYF.

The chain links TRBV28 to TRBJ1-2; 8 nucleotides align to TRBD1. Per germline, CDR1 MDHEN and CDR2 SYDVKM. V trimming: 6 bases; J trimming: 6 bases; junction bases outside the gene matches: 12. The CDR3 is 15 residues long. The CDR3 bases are TGTGCCAGCAGATCAATGACCAGGGGGCCGGATGGCTACACCTTC. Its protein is CASRSMTRGPDGYTF.

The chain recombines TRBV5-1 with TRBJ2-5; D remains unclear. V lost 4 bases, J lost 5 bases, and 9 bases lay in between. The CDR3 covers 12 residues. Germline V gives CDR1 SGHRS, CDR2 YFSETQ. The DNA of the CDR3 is TGCGCCAGCAGCCCCCCCGAGGAGACCCAGTACTTC. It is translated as CASSPPEETQYF.

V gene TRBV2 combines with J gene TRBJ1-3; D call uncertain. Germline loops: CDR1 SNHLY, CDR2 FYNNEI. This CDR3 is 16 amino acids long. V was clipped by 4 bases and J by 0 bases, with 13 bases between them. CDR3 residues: CASSVAQIHSGNTIYF. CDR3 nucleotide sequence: TGTGCCAGCAGTGTAGCCCAGATTCACTCTGGAAACACCATATATTTT.

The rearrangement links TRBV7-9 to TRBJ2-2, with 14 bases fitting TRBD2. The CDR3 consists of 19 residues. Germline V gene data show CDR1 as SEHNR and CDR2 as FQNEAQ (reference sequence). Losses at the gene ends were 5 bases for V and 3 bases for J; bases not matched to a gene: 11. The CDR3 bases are TGTGCCAGCAGCCCCCCGGGACTAGCGGGAGCGGTCGACACCGGGGAGCTGTTTTTT. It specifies CASSPPGLAGAVDTGELFF.

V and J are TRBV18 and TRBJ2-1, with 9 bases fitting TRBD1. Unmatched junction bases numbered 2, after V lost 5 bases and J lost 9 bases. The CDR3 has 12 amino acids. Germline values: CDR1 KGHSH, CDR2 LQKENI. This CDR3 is CASSGTGSEQFF. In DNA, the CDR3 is TGTGCCAGCTCAGGGACAGGGAGTGAGCAGTTCTTC.

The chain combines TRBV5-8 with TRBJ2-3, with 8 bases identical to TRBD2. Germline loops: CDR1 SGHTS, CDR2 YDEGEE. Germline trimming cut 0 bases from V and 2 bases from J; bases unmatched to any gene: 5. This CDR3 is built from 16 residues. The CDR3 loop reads CASSLALADITDTQYF. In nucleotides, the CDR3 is TGTGCCAGCAGCTTGGCACTAGCGGACATCACAGATACGCAGTATTTT.

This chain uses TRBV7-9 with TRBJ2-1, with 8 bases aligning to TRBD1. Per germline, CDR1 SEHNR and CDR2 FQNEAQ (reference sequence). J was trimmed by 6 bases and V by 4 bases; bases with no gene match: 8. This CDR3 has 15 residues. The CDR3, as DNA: TGTGCCAGCAGCTCAGGACAGGGTGAGGGCAATGAGCAGTTCTTC. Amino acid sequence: CASSSGQGEGNEQFF.

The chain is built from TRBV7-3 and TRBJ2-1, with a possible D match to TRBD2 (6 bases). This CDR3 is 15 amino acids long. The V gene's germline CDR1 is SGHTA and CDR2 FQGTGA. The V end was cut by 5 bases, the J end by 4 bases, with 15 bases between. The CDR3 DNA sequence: TGTGCCAGCAGCCCTTGGGGAGGCCCTTACAATGAGCAGTTCTTC. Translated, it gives CASSPWGGPYNEQFF.

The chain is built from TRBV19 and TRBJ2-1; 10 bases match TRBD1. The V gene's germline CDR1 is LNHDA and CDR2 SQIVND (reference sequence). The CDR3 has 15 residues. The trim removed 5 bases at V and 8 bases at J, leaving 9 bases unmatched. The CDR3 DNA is TGTGCCAGTAGTTCAGGACAGGGGGGTATGTATGAGCAGTTCTTC. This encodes CASSSGQGGMYEQFF.

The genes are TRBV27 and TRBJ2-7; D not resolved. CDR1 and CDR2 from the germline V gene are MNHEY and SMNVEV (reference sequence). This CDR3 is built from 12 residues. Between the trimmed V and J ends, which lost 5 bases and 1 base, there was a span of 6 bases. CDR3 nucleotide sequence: TGTGCCAGCAGTGCCAGTTCCTACGAGCAGTACTTC. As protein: CASSASSYEQYF.

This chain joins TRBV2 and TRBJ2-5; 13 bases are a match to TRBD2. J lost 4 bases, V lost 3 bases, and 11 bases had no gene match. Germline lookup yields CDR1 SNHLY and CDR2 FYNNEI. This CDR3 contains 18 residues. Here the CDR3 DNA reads TGTGCCAGCAGTGAGTACCCAGGACTAGCGGGAGTATCAGAGACCCAGTACTTC. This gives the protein CASSEYPGLAGVSETQYF.

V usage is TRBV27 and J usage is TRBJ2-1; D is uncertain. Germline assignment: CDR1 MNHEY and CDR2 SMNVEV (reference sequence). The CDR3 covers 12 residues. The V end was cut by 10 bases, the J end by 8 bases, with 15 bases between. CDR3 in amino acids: CATTANDDEQFF. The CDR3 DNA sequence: TGTGCCACGACGGCCAACGACGATGAGCAGTTCTTC.

CDR3 bases: TGTGCCAGCAGTTACCGCGCAGAACAAGAGACCCAGTACTTC. It encodes CASSYRAEQETQYF. The chain combines TRBV6-5 with TRBJ2-5; D gene unclear. This CDR3 is 14 amino acids long. V lost 2 bases and J 2 bases, leaving 9 bases between the germline ends. Germline loops: CDR1 MNHEY, CDR2 SVGAGI.

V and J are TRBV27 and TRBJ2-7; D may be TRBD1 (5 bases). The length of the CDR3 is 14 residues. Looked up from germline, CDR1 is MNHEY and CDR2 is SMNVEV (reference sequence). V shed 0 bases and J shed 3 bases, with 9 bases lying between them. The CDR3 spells CASSLSGPFYEQYF. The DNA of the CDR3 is TGTGCCAGCAGTTTATCGGGGCCCTTCTACGAGCAGTACTTC.

Here the CDR3 DNA reads TGTGCCATCAGTGACATTAAGGGGGCCTCCACAGATACGCAGTATTTT. It encodes CAISDIKGASTDTQYF. V is TRBV10-3 and J is TRBJ2-3, with 7 bases fitting TRBD1. This CDR3 comprises 16 residues. CDR1 is ENHRY, CDR2 SYGVKD, per germline. V was pared by 3 bases and J by 2 bases, with 8 bases of the junction left unmatched.